This entry is about one T cell receptor beta chain. The source of the sample is a study of blood T cell repertoires in COVID-19. The overall study: COVID-19 samples collected from the United States, Italy and Spain covered acute and convalescent phases. T cells, B-cell-depleted T cells, or PBMCs supplied cDNA or gDNA.

V shed 2 bases and J 6 bases; nucleotides not matched to a gene: 5. The CDR3 covers 15 residues. Germline loops: CDR1 SGHKS, CDR2 YYEKEE (reference sequence). Per the study methods: Amplification of reference gene primers was used by the study to estimate nucleated cell counts. Assay: immunoSEQ multiplex PCR; the TCRdb copy retains only in-frame clones and omits some. D and trimming come from the DNA, and the V and J calls and clone size come from that table. In the table there are about 140,000 clones, 81% of which are singletons. The source is a human donor in a cohort sampled during active COVID-19. The rearrangement links TRBV5-5 to TRBJ2-7, with TRBD2 matching over 13 bases. Input material: peripheral blood. CDR3 sequence (DNA): TGTGCCAGCAGCTTTGCCGGGACTAGCGGGATCGAGCAGTACTTC. Translated: CASSFAGTSGIEQYF. Drawing the rest from reference TRBV5-5 and TRBJ2-7, the complete variable domain is DAGVTQSPTHLIKTRGQQVTLRCSPISGHKSVSWYQQVLGQGPQFIFQYYEKEERGRGNFPDRFSARQFPNYSSELNVNALLLGDSALYLCASSFAGTSGIEQYFGPGTRLTVT.